This TCR beta chain was captured in a study of shared clonotypes between healthy human individuals. Whole-study results and caveats: A few donors had roughly 5.2% of their naive CD4 clonotypes in common.

Worth noting for this clone: Its target is unknown.

Original processing notes: Junction-only sequences without quality scores were provided by ImmunoSEQ, so filtering was different. Method: immunoSEQ multiplex PCR; TCRdb's copy keeps in-frame clones and lacks some. That table supplies the V and J calls and clone size; D and trimming were determined from the DNA. Of roughly 1,500,000 clones listed, 98% to 99% were seen once; the top ten hold roughly 0.36%. The germline V gene encodes CDR1 MDHEN and CDR2 SYDVKM. Trimming pared 7 bases from V and 1 base from J, leaving 10 bases between. This CDR3 contains 14 residues. Only Caucasian adults living in Nashville, Tennessee made up the donor group.

The sequencing input was naive CD4+ T cells sorted from blood. Subset in this sample: CD45RA+ positively selected. The TCR was taken from a man aged 25 to 45 in good health. The gene calls are TRBV28 and TRBJ2-2; a weak D match, TRBD1 (6 bases). CDR3: CASTQGGNTGELFF. The CDR3 region has the DNA TGTGCCAGCACCCAAGGGGGGAACACCGGGGAGCTGTTTTTT.